This T cell receptor (beta chain) originates from a study of kidney transplant recipient with SARS-CoV-2 infection. This clonotype was observed many times. CDR3 length: 17 residues. From the reads, TCRdb called clonotypes with MiXCR, one entry per CDR3 protein. The sample carries 200,000 to 300,000 distinct CDR3 sequences, less than 35% recorded once. This chain uses TRBV12-2 with TRBJ1-2. TRBV12-2 has pseudogene status. The source of this sequence is a male patient in his 30s who had COVID-19 and was a kidney transplant recipient. Some T cells may be the graft donor's. The material sequenced was a blood sample, taken at baseline and on roughly day 110 from a kidney transplant recipient. As DNA, the CDR3 is TGTGCAAGTCGCGTATCCCAGACTCCACGAAAGACCTATGGCTACACCTTC. Translated, it gives CASRVSQTPRKTYGYTF.